One sample yielded the 3 T cell receptor beta chains listed below, sequenced in a study of cytomegalovirus exposure and HLA in healthy donors. A multiplex PCR was run with 60 Vbeta primers and 13 Jbeta primers. Data came from immunoSEQ multiplex PCR; TCRdb stores just in-frame clones and leaves some out. This repertoire shows roughly 180,000 clones, around 75% found once; its top ten account for around 2.4%. The sequencing input was PBMCs. The receptors originated from a female donor in good health and CMV-seronegative.

This chain uses TRBV5-8 with TRBJ1-5; D might be TRBD1 (6 bases). The CDR3 is made up of 13 amino acids. V was shortened by 5 bases and J by 7 bases, with 13 bases between the two germline ends. Germline V gene data show CDR1 as SGHTS and CDR2 as YDEGEE. The CDR3 DNA reads as TGTGCCAGCAGAGGGCACAGGGCCCAGCCCCAGCATTTT. It yields the protein CASRGHRAQPQHF.

This chain connects TRBV4-3 to TRBJ2-1, with 7 nucleotides matching TRBD2. Losses at the gene ends were 0 bases for V and 7 bases for J; bases not matched to a gene: 9. Germline V lookup: CDR1 LGHNA, CDR2 YSLEER. The CDR3 is 16 residues long. CDR3 loop: CASSQDLAGVSNEQFF. For the CDR3, the DNA is TGCGCCAGCAGCCAAGATTTGGCGGGAGTGAGTAATGAGCAGTTCTTC.

The gene calls are TRBV28 and TRBJ1-2; 8 nucleotides agree with TRBD1. This CDR3 is 13 amino acids long. The junction had 10 bases not matched to a gene; V was cut back by 6 bases and J by 10 bases. CDR1 and CDR2 (germline): MDHEN, SYDVKM. The CDR3: CASSYGQGADYTF. In nucleotides, the CDR3 is TGTGCCAGCAGCTACGGACAGGGTGCTGACTACACCTTC.